A single sample gave rise to the 6 T cell receptor beta chains below, sequenced in a study of control samples from healthy donors and cancer patients. Some clones are missing from TCRdb's copy, which holds only in-frame ones; the method was immunoSEQ multiplex PCR. This listing includes some 180,000 clones. Input material: blood. The receptor source for this set is a woman aged 25 to 39 in good health.

The chain has TRBV28 and TRBJ1-5, with a weak D call TRBD1 (5 bases). V lost 2 bases, J lost 7 bases, and 9 bases lay in between. The CDR3 is 13 residues long. Germline V gene data show CDR1 as MDHEN and CDR2 as SYDVKM. CDR3 coding DNA: TGTGCCAGCAGTTTAGGGGGGTGGCAGCCCCAGCATTTT. It codes for CASSLGGWQPQHF.

J is TRBJ1-2 and V is TRBV29-1, with a weak D call TRBD1 (5 bases). This CDR3 is built from 10 residues. The germline CDR1 and CDR2 sequences are SQVTM and ANQGSEA. Trimming cost V 4 bases and J 7 bases, with 7 bases left between them. The CDR3 loop reads CSVAGSGYTF. The CDR3 region has the DNA TGCAGCGTTGCAGGGTCTGGCTACACCTTC. Filled out from reference TRBV29-1 and TRBJ1-2, the complete variable domain reads SAVISQKPSRDICQRGTSLTIQCQVDSQVTMMFWYRQQPGQSLTLIATANQGSEATYESGFVIDKFPISRPNLTFSTLTVSNMSPEDSSIYLCSVAGSGYTFGSGTRLTVV.

V usage is TRBV6-5 and J usage is TRBJ1-1; D possibly corresponds to TRBD1 (6 bases). Per germline, CDR1 MNHEY and CDR2 SVGAGI. The CDR3 totals 16 residues. V dropped 2 bases and J dropped 1 base, with 14 bases sitting between them. CDR3 DNA: TGTGCCAGCAGTTACCTACGAGGGACAAAGAACACTGAAGCTTTCTTT. Translation gives CASSYLRGTKNTEAFF.

V is TRBV12-3 or TRBV12-4 and J is TRBJ2-2; either TRBD1 or TRBD2 may supply D (5 bases each). This CDR3 contains 12 residues. V lost 9 bases and J 5 bases, leaving 10 bases between the germline ends. Written as DNA, the CDR3 is TGTGCCAGTGCCTGGGGGACCGGGGAGCTGTTTTTT. It codes for CASAWGTGELFF.

V gene TRBV29-1 combines with J gene TRBJ1-2; 11 nucleotides agree with TRBD1. CDR1 and CDR2 from the germline V gene are SQVTM and ANQGSEA. CDR3 length equals 13 residues. Trimming removed 4 bases from V and 4 bases from J; junction bases left unmatched: 2. DNA of the CDR3: TGCAGCGTTGGGACAGGGGGCGGCTATGGCTACACCTTC. This translates into CSVGTGGGYGYTF.

V usage is TRBV5-1 and J usage is TRBJ1-1; no definite D call. Germline CDR1 and CDR2: SGHRS and YFSETQ. V gave up 0 bases and J gave up 6 bases, with 12 bases separating them. CDR3 size: 14 residues. Written as DNA, the CDR3 is TGCGCCAGCAGCTTGGAAACATACAACCCTGAAGCTTTCTTT. Its protein is CASSLETYNPEAFF. The complete variable domain, with remaining parts taken from reference TRBV5-1 and TRBJ1-1, reads KAGVTQTPRYLIKTRGQQVTLSCSPISGHRSVSWYQQTPGQGLQFLFEYFSETQRNKGNFPGRFSGRQFSNSRSEMNVSTLELGDSALYLCASSLETYNPEAFFGQGTRLTVV.